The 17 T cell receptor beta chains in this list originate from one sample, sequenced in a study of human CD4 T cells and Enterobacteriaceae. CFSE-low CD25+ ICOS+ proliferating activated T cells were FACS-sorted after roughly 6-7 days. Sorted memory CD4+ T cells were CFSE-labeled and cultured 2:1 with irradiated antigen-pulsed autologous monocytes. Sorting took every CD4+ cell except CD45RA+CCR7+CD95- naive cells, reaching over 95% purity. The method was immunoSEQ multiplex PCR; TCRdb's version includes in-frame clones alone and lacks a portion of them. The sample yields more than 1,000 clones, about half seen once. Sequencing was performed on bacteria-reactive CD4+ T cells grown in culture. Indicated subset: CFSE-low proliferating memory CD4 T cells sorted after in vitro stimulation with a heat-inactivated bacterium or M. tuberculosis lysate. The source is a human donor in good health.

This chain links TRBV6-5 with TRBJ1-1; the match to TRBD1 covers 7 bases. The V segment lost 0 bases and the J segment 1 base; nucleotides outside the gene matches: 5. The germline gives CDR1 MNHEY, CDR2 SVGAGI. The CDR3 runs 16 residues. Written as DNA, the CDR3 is TGTGCCAGCAGTTACTCGAGTTCAGGGGGGAACACTGAAGCTTTCTTT. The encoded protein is CASSYSSSGGNTEAFF.

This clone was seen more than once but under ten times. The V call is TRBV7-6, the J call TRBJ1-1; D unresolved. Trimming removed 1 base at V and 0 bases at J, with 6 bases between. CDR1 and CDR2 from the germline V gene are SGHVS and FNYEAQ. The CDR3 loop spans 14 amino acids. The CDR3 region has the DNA TGTGCCAGCAGCTTAGTAGGGCTGAACACTGAAGCTTTCTTT. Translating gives CASSLVGLNTEAFF.

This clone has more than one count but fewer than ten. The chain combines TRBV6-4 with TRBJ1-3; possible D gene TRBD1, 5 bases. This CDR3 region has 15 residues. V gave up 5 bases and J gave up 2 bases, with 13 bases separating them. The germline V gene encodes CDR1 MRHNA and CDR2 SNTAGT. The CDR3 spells CASSKLSGTGNTIYF. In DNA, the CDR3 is TGTGCCAGCAGTAAACTCTCAGGGACTGGAAACACCATATATTTT.

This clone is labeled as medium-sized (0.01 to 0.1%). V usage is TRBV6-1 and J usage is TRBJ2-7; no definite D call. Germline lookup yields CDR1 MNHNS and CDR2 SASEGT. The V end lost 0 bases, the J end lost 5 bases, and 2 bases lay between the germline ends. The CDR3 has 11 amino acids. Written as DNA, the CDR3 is TGTGCCAGCAGTGAAGCTAACGAGCAGTACTTC. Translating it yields CASSEANEQYF.

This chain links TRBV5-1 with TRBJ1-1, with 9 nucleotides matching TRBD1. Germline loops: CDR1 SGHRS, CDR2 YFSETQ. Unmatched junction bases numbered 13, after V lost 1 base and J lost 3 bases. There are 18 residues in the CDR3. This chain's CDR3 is CASSLSTGGASVDTEAFF. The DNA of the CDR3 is TGCGCCAGCAGCTTGTCAACAGGGGGCGCGTCGGTGGACACTGAAGCTTTCTTT.

The CDR3 sequence: CASSIRDISYNEQFF. The CDR3 nucleotides read TGTGCCAGCAGCATCCGGGACATCTCCTACAATGAGCAGTTCTTC. The rearrangement uses TRBV9 and TRBJ2-1, with a possible D match to TRBD1 (6 bases). The CDR3 is 15 amino acids. V was shortened by 4 bases and J by 0 bases, with 11 bases between the two germline ends. The germline V gene encodes CDR1 SGDLS and CDR2 YYNGEE.

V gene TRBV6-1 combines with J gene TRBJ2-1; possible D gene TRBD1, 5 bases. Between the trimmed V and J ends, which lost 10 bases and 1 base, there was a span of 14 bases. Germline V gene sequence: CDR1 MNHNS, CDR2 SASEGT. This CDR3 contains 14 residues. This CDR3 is CAIISGQSYNEQFF. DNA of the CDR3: TGTGCCATCATATCAGGGCAATCCTACAATGAGCAGTTCTTC.

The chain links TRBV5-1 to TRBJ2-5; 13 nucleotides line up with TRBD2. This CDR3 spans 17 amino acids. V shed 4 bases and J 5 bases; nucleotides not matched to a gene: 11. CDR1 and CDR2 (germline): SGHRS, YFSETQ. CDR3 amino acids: CASSPRTSGSSIETQYF. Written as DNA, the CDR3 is TGCGCCAGCAGCCCAAGGACTAGCGGGAGTAGCATTGAGACCCAGTACTTC.

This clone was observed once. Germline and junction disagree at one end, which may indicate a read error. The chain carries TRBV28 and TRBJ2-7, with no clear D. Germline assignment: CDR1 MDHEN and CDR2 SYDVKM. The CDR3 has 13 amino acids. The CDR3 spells CASSLLWVGSPNF. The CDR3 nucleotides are TGTGCCAGCAGTTTATTGTGGGTGGGCAGTCCAAACTTC.

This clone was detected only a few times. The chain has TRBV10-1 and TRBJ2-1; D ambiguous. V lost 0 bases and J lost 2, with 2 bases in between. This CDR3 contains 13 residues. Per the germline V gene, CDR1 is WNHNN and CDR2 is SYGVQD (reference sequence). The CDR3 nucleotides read TGCGCCAGCAGTGAGTCGACCTACAATGAGCAGTTCTTC. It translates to CASSESTYNEQFF.

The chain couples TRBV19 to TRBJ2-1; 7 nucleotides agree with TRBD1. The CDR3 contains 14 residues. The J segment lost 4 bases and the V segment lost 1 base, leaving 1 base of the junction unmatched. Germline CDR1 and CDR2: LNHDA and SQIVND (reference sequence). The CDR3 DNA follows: TGTGCCAGTAGTATAGCCAGGGGGTACAATGAGCAGTTCTTC. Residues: CASSIARGYNEQFF. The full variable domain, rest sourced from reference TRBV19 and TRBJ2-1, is DGGITQSPKYLFRKEGQNVTLSCEQNLNHDAMYWYRQDPGQGLRLIYYSQIVNDFQKGDIAEGYSVSREKKESFPLTVTSAQKNPTAFYLCASSIARGYNEQFFGPGTRLTVL.

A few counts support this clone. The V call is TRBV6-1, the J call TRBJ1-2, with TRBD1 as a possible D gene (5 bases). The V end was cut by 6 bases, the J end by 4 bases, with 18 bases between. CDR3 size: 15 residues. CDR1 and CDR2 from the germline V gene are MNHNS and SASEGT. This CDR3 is CASREPGPIFYGYTF. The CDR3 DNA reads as TGTGCCAGCAGGGAACCGGGACCGATATTCTATGGCTACACCTTC.

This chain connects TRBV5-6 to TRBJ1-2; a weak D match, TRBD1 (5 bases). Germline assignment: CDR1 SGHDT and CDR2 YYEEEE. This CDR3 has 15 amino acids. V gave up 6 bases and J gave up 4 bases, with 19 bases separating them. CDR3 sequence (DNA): TGTGCCAGCAAGGGAGAGACCACAGGATTCTATGGCTACACCTTC. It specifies CASKGETTGFYGYTF.

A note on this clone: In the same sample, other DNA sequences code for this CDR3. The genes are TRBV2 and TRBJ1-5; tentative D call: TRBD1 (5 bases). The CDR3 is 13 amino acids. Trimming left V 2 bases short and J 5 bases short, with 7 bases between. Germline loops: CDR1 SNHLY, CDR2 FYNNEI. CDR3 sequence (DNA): TGTGCCAGCAGTGAATCAGGGTATCAGCCCCAGCATTTT. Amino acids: CASSESGYQPQHF.

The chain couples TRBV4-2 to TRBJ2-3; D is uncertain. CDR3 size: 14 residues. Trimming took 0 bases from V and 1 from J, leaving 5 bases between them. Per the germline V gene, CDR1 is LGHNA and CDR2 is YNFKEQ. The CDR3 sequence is CASSQDPRTDTQYF. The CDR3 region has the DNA TGTGCCAGCAGCCAAGATCCTCGCACAGATACGCAGTATTTT.

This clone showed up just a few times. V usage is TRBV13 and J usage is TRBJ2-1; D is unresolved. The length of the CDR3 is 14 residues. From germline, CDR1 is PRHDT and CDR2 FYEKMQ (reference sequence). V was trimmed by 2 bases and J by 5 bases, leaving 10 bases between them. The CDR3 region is CASSLRHGDNEQFF. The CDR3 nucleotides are TGTGCCAGCAGCTTACGTCATGGGGACAATGAGCAGTTCTTC.

The DNA of the CDR3 is TGTGCCTGGAGCCTGGGCCGTAGCACTGAAGCTTTCTTT. This encodes CAWSLGRSTEAFF. The chain links TRBV30 to TRBJ1-1, with no clear D. This CDR3 contains 13 residues. Germline loops: CDR1 GTSNPN, CDR2 SVGIG (reference sequence). V was trimmed by 3 bases and J by 4 bases, leaving 12 bases between them.